The 3 T cell receptor beta chains presented below share a single source sample, sequenced in a study of T cell responses to AZD1222 COVID-19 vaccine. Sequenced by immunoSEQ multiplex PCR; TCRdb stores in-frame clones only, minus some. The data contain 200,000 or so clones, around 93% of them seen just once; the ten biggest clones take up 0.9% to 1.1%. The source material was peripheral blood, sampled 28 days after the second AZD1222 dose. These receptors all come from an adult who received the AZD1222 COVID-19 vaccine.

CDR3 DNA sequence: TGCGCCAGCAGCCAAGGAGGGGGGGCCGGCACTGAAGCTTTCTTT. It is translated as CASSQGGGAGTEAFF. The J gene is TRBJ1-1, the V gene TRBV4-3; tentatively, D is TRBD1 (6 bases). Trimming removed 1 base from V and 4 bases from J, with 13 bases in between. Germline V gives CDR1 LGHNA, CDR2 YSLEER. This CDR3 contains 15 residues.

The V gene is TRBV9, the J gene TRBJ1-2; 7 positions agree with TRBD1. The junction had 6 bases not matched to a gene; V was cut back by 0 bases and J by 4 bases. CDR1 SGDLS and CDR2 YYNGEE come from the germline V gene. This CDR3 has 15 amino acids. The CDR3 bases are TGTGCCAGCAGCGTAGATGTAGGGGACAGCTATGGCTACACCTTC. Encoded protein: CASSVDVGDSYGYTF.

J is TRBJ2-7 and V is TRBV7-9, with 8 positions matching TRBD1. V lost 4 bases and J lost 5; bases outside the gene matches: 10. The CDR3 is 15 residues long. Germline CDR1 SEHNR, CDR2 FQNEAQ (reference sequence). CDR3 residues: CASSSQGVPGDEQYF. CDR3 bases: TGTGCCAGCAGCTCACAGGGGGTCCCAGGGGACGAGCAGTACTTC.